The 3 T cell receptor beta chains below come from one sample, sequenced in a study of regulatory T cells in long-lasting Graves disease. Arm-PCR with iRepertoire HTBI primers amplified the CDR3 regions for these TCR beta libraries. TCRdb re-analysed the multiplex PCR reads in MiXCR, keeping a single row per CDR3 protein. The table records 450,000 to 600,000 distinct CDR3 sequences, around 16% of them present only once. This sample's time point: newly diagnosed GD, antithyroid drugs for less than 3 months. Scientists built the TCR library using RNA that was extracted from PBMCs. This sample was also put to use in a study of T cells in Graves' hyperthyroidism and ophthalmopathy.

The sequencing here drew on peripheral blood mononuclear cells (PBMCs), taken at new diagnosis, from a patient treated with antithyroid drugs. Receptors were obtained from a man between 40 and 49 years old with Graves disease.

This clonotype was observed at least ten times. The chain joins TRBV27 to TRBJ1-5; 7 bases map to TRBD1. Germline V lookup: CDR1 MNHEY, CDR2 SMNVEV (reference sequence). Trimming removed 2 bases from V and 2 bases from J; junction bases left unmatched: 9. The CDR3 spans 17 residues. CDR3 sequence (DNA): TGTGCCAGCAGTTTAAGGGGACAGAGGGTGGGCAATCAGCCCCAGCATTTT. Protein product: CASSLRGQRVGNQPQHF.

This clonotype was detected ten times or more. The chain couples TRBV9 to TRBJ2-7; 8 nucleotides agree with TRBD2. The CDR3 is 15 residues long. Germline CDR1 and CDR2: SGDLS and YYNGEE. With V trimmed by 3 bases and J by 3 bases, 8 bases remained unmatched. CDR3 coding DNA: TGTGCCAGCAGCGCCGAGGGAGCGGGAGACTACGAGCAGTACTTC. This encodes CASSAEGAGDYEQYF.

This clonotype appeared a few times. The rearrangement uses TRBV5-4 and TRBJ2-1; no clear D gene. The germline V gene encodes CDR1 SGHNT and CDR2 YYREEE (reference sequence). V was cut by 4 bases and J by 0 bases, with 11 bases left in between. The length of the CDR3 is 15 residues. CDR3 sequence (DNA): TGTGCCAGCAGCCAGAGCGAGAACTCCTACAATGAGCAGTTCTTC. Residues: CASSQSENSYNEQFF.